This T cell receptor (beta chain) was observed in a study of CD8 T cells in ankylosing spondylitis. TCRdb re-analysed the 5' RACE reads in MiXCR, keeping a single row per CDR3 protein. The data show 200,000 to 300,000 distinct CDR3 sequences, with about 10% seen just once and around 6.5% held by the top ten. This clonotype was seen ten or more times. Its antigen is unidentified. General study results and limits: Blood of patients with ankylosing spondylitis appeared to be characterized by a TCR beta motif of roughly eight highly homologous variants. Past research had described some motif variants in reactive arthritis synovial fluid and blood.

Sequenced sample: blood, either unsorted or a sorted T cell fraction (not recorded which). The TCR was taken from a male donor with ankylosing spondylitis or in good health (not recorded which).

The DNA of the CDR3 is TGCGCCAGCAGCTTGGGACAGGGGGCTACCAAAAACATTCAGTACTTC. Its translation: CASSLGQGATKNIQYF. V gene TRBV5-1 combines with J gene TRBJ2-4, with 10 bases identical to TRBD1. The CDR3 sequence is 16 residues long. Germline V gene sequence: CDR1 SGHRS, CDR2 YFSETQ. Trimming took 0 bases from V and 2 from J; bases not matched to a gene: 2.